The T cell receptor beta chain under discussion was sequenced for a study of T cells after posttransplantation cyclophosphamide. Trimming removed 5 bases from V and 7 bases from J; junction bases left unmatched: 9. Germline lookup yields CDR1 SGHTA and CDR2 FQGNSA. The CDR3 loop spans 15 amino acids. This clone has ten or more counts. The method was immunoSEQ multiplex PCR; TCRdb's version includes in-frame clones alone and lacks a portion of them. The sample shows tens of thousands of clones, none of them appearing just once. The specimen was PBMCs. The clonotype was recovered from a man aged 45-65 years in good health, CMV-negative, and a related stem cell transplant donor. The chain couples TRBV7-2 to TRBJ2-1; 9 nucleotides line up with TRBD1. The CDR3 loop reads CASSVEQGAINEQFF. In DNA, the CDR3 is TGTGCCAGCAGCGTCGAACAGGGGGCAATAAATGAGCAGTTCTTC.